A selection of T cell receptor beta chains follows, all from one sample in a study of shared clonotypes between healthy human individuals. Clones were sequenced by immunoSEQ multiplex PCR, and TCRdb holds only the in-frame ones, with some missing. The sample lists more than 400,000 clones, 78% occurring once. Sample: PBMCs. Receptors were obtained from a woman between 40 and 50 years old in good health. Some clones in this sample may be carry-over from other donors' samples. Each CDR3 is given with its conserved first and last residue. D genes are given only for firm matches. Some rows have no size entry. The others give once, few or many, or a class for an expanded clone.

>TRBJ1-1|TRBD1|TRBV2|-
TGTGCCAGCAGTACACCGACAGGGTTGAACACTGAAGCTTTCTTT
CASSTPTGLNTEAFF
>TRBJ2-6|-|TRBV7-2|-
TGTGCCAGCAGCTTGGAGCCCTCTGGGGCCAACGTCCTGACTTTC
CASSLEPSGANVLTF
>TRBJ2-3|-|TRBV9|-
TGTGCCAGCAGCGACCGGAGTTCTAGCACAGATACGCAGTATTTT
CASSDRSSSTDTQYF
>TRBJ1-2|TRBD1|TRBV6-1|-
TGTGCCAGCAGTGAAGGGACCTCAGGGGGAAGAGGAGGCTACACCTTC
CASSEGTSGGRGGYTF
>TRBJ1-2|-|TRBV18|-
TGTGCCAGCTCACCACAAGGTGATGGCTACACCTTC
CASSPQGDGYTF
>TRBJ2-2|TRBD2|TRBV7-3|few
TGTGCCAGCAGCTTGGGACTAGCCTCCGGGGAGCTGTTTTTT
CASSLGLASGELFF
>TRBJ2-7|TRBD2|TRBV6-5|few
TGTGCCAGCAGTTACGCCTTAGCGGGAGTGCCAGCCGAGCAGTACTTC
CASSYALAGVPAEQYF
>TRBJ2-5|TRBD1|TRBV6-1|-
TGTGCCAGCACCGGGACAGGCCAAGAGACCCAGTACTTC
CASTGTGQETQYF
>TRBJ1-1|-|TRBV29-1|-
TGCAGCGGACACAGGGCGGCGTCGAACACTGAAGCTTTCTTT
CSGHRAASNTEAFF
>TRBJ1-3|-|TRBV6-1|few
TGTGCCAGCAGTGCGTACAGGGCAGTTTATTCCGGAAACACCATATATTTT
CASSAYRAVYSGNTIYF
>TRBJ2-1|TRBD2|TRBV7-9|-
TGTGCCAGCAGCGGGGAGACTAGCGGGAGAGGGGGTGAGCAGTTCTTC
CASSGETSGRGGEQFF
>TRBJ2-7|-|TRBV6-1|-
TGTGCCAGCAGTGTCCCGTACTCCTACGAGCAGTACTTC
CASSVPYSYEQYF
>TRBJ2-7|TRBD2|TRBV18|few
TGTGCCAGCTCACCCCCGGGACTAGCGGGAGTAGTGTACTTC
CASSPPGLAGVVYF
>TRBJ1-4|-|TRBV7-9|-
TGTGCCAGCAGCCTATCCCGGACAAACGGGGGTGAAAAACTGTTTTTT
CASSLSRTNGGEKLFF
>TRBJ2-7|TRBD1|TRBV30|-
TGTGCCTGGAGTAGTGGGACAGGGGTTTTCGAGCAGTACTTC
CAWSSGTGVFEQYF
>TRBJ2-5|TRBD2|TRBV7-2|-
TGTGCCAGCAGCTTCGACCTTCCCGGGACTAGCGACGAGACCCAGTACTTC
CASSFDLPGTSDETQYF
>TRBJ2-1|-|TRBV7-8|once
TGTGCCAGCAGCTTACCCCGGTTCGGGTCTAGCACACCCTTAACCAATGAGCAGTTCTTC
CASSLPRFGSSTPLTNEQFF
>TRBJ2-1|-|TRBV15|-
TGTGCCACCAGCAGCCTGGGAAGGAGCCCCTACAATGAGCAGTTCTTC
CATSSLGRSPYNEQFF
>TRBJ1-1|-|TRBV7-9|-
TGTGCCAGCAGCTTAGCGTCGGGAGGGGACACTGAAGCTTTCTTT
CASSLASGGDTEAFF
>TRBJ2-2|-|TRBV7-6|few
TGTGCCAGCAGCTCCCACGAGAACACCGGGGAGCTGTTTTTT
CASSSHENTGELFF
>TRBJ2-5|TRBD2|TRBV10-2|few
TGCGCCAGCATAAGAGGCCCGGCGACTAGCCGTCGCCAAGAGACCCAGTACTTC
CASIRGPATSRRQETQYF
>TRBJ1-1|-|TRBV13|-
TGTGCCAGCAGCTTCCCCGTGGCAGGGAATACTGAAGCTTTCTTT
CASSFPVAGNTEAFF
>TRBJ1-5|-|TRBV7-8|few
TGTGCCAGCAGCTTGGGGCTCGGGGGTAGCAATCAGCCCCAGCATTTT
CASSLGLGGSNQPQHF